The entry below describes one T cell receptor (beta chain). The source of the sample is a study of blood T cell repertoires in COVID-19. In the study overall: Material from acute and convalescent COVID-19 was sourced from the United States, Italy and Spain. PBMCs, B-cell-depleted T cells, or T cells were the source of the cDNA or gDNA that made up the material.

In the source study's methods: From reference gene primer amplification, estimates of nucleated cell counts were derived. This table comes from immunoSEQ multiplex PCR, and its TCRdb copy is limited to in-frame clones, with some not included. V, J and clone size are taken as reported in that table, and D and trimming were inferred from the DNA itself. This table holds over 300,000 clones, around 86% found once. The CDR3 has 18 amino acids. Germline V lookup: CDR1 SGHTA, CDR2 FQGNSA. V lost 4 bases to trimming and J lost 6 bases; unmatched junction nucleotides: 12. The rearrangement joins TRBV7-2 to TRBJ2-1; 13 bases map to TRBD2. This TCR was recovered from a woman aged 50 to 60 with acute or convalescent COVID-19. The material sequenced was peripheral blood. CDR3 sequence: CASSSTGLAGDGGNEQFF. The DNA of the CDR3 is TGTGCCAGCAGCTCCACTGGACTAGCGGGAGATGGTGGCAATGAGCAGTTCTTC.